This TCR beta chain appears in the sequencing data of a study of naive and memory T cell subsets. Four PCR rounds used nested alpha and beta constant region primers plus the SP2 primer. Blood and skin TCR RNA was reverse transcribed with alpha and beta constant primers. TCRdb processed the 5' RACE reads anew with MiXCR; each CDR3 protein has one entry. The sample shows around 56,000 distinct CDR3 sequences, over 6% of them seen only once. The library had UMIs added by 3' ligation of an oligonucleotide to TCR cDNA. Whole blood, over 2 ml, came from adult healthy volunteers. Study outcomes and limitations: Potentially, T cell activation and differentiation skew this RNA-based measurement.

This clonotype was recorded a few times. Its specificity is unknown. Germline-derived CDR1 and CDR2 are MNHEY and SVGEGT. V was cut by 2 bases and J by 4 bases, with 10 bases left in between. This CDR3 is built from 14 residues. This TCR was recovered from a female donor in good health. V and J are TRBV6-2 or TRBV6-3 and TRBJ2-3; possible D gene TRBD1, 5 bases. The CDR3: CASSYEGVPDTQYF. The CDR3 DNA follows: TGTGCCAGCAGTTACGAAGGGGTCCCAGATACGCAGTATTTT.